Included here is one T cell receptor (beta chain) sequence, with context. This sample is part of a study of blood T cell repertoires in COVID-19. Study-level background: PBMCs, B-cell-depleted T cells, or T cells were the source of the cDNA or gDNA that made up the material.

Clones were sequenced by immunoSEQ multiplex PCR, and TCRdb holds only the in-frame ones, with some missing. Of 150,000 to 200,000 clones in the sample, roughly three quarters are singletons; the top ten hold about 17%. This CDR3 spans 17 amino acids. V shed 3 bases, J shed 0 bases, and the junction held 6 bases outside the gene matches. The TCR was taken from a woman aged 45 to 65 with acute COVID-19. Sequencing was done on a sample of PBMCs or T cells enriched from blood (not recorded which). The J gene is TRBJ2-6, the V gene TRBV5-3; 7 bases are a match to TRBD1. TRBV5-3 is annotated as an ORF whose role is uncertain. The CDR3 protein is CARSSGQPASGANVLTF. As DNA, the CDR3 is TGTGCCAGAAGCTCGGGACAGCCAGCCTCTGGGGCCAACGTCCTGACTTTC.